This T cell receptor (beta chain) was sequenced for a study of shared clonotypes between healthy human individuals. CDR1 and CDR2 from the germline V gene are SGHTA and FQGNSA. V was clipped by 5 bases and J by 11 bases, with 10 bases between them. This CDR3 has 11 amino acids. Original processing notes: Because ImmunoSEQ provided only junction sequences with no quality scores, the filtering differed. TCRdb's table, derived via immunoSEQ multiplex PCR, lists solely in-frame clones and lacks some. V, J and clone size are taken as reported in that table, and D and trimming were inferred from the DNA itself. The data show 450,000 to 500,000 clones, roughly 85% seen once.

The chain employs TRBV7-2 and TRBJ2-1; no definite D call. The TCR comes from a woman between 40 and 55 years old in good health. Some clones in this sample may be carry-over from other donors' samples. Sequencing was performed on PBMCs. The CDR3, as DNA: TGTGCCAGCAGCCCCCGAATTCAGCAGTTCTTC. This encodes CASSPRIQQFF.